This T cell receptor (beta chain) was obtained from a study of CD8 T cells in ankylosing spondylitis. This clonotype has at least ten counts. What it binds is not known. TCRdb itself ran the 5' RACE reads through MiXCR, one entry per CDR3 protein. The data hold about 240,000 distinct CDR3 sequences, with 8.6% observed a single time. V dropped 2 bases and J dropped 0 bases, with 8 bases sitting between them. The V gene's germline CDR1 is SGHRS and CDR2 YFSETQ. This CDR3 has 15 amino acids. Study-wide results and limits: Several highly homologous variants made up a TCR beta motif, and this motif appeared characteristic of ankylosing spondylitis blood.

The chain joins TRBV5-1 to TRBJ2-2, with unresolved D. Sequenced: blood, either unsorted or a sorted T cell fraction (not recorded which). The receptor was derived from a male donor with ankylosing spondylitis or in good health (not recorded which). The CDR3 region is CASSLTGPNTGELFF. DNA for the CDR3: TGCGCCAGCAGCTTAACCGGTCCGAACACCGGGGAGCTGTTTTTT. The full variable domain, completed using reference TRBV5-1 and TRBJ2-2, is KAGVTQTPRYLIKTRGQQVTLSCSPISGHRSVSWYQQTPGQGLQFLFEYFSETQRNKGNFPGRFSGRQFSNSRSEMNVSTLELGDSALYLCASSLTGPNTGELFFGEGSRLTVL.